This T cell receptor (beta chain) came from a study of identical twins. Study-wide points: Compared with unrelated sharing, twin-shared out-of-frame alpha sequences had more low-probability sequences.

Through template switching, a universal primer site was introduced, and the cDNA contained unique molecular identifiers. One entry per CDR3 protein results from TCRdb running MiXCR on the 5' RACE reads. This sample has 400,000 to 550,000 distinct CDR3 sequences, with more than 13% found just once. This clonotype was picked up a small number of times. Antigen specificity is unknown. The CDR3 is 15 amino acids. With V trimmed by 6 bases and J by 4 bases, 11 bases remained unmatched. The germline CDR1 and CDR2 sequences are MGHDK and SYGVNS. The same sample was also studied in work on yellow fever vaccine responses in identical twins.

Input material: CD4+ T cells sorted from blood. The V call is TRBV25-1, the J call TRBJ2-7; TRBD1 aligns across 8 bases. The source is a woman aged 18-35 years in good health. Written as DNA, the CDR3 is TGTGCCAGCAGAGATGGACAGGGTGGGAAATACGAGCAGTACTTC. Translating gives CASRDGQGGKYEQYF.